These 24 T cell receptor beta chains share one sample of origin, sequenced in a study of immune cell composition in non-small cell lung cancer. Generated by immunoSEQ multiplex PCR, the TCRdb table keeps only in-frame clones and is missing some. The sample has some 5,000 clones, 75% to 85% seen once. The sample consisted of lung tumor tissue. The receptor source for this set is a human donor with non-small cell lung cancer.

This clone was counted between two and nine times. J is TRBJ2-2 and V is TRBV9; TRBD1 agrees at 10 bases. The germline V gene has CDR1 SGDLS and CDR2 YYNGEE. V shed 0 bases and J 6 bases; nucleotides not matched to a gene: 5. The CDR3 contains 16 residues. CDR3 sequence: CASSVGTGGLAGELFF. In DNA form, the CDR3 reads TGTGCCAGCAGCGTAGGGACAGGGGGTTTAGCCGGGGAGCTGTTTTTT. Full variable domain (rest looked up from reference TRBV9 and TRBJ2-2): DSGVTQTPKHLITATGQRVTLRCSPRSGDLSVYWYQQSLDQGLQFLIQYYNGEERAKGNILERFSAQQFPDLHSELNLSSLELGDSALYFCASSVGTGGLAGELFFGEGSRLTVL.

The rearrangement uses TRBV7-9 and TRBJ2-1; TRBD2 agrees at 9 bases. J lost 4 bases, V lost 6 bases, and 10 bases had no gene match. The CDR3 consists of 16 residues. CDR1 SEHNR and CDR2 FQNEAQ come from the germline V gene (reference sequence). Here the CDR3 reads CASSSFGAGGYNEQFF. The CDR3 DNA is TGTGCCAGCAGTTCCTTTGGCGCGGGGGGGTACAATGAGCAGTTCTTC.

The gene calls are TRBV28 and TRBJ2-4, with D possibly matching TRBD1 (6 bases). V was clipped by 5 bases and J by 1 base, with 15 bases between them. Per germline, CDR1 MDHEN and CDR2 SYDVKM. The CDR3 totals 16 residues. CDR3 sequence: CASSAPLTGAKNIQYF. The CDR3 nucleotides read TGTGCCAGCAGTGCCCCACTAACAGGGGCCAAAAACATTCAGTACTTC.

A few counts support this clone. The V gene is TRBV30, the J gene TRBJ1-6; the D is unclear. The CDR3 extends over 12 amino acids. V was cut by 4 bases and J by 7 bases, with 8 bases left in between. Germline CDR1 reads GTSNPN; CDR2 reads SVGIG (reference sequence). The CDR3 DNA sequence: TGTGCCTGGATGGAGGCCAATTCACCCCTCCACTTT. This translates into CAWMEANSPLHF.

This clone showed up just a few times. The rearrangement links TRBV27 to TRBJ2-7, with TRBD2 identical over 13 bases. CDR3 length: 15 amino acids. V was pared by 5 bases and J by 4 bases, with 5 bases of the junction left unmatched. CDR1 and CDR2 (germline): MNHEY, SMNVEV (reference sequence). CDR3 protein: CASSATSGGQYEQYF. In DNA form, the CDR3 reads TGTGCCAGCAGTGCGACTAGCGGGGGGCAGTACGAGCAGTACTTC.

The V and J genes are TRBV7-2 and TRBJ2-5, with a weak D call TRBD2 (6 bases). Germline lookup yields CDR1 SGHTA and CDR2 FQGNSA. This CDR3 is built from 14 residues. V was trimmed by 3 bases and J by 2 bases, leaving 10 bases between them. The chain's CDR3 is CASSFWRGQETQYF. The CDR3 region has the DNA TGTGCCAGCAGCTTCTGGCGGGGACAAGAGACCCAGTACTTC.

The CDR3 sequence: CASITSGGAFF. DNA for the CDR3: TGTGCCAGCATAACCTCAGGGGGGGCTTTCTTT. V and J are TRBV6-6 and TRBJ1-1, with 7 bases identical to TRBD1. The ends lost 7 bases at V and 11 bases at J; junction bases unmatched: 7. This CDR3 spans 11 amino acids. In germline, CDR1 is MNHNY, CDR2 SVGAGI (reference sequence).

The chain couples TRBV9 to TRBJ2-4, with 7 bases fitting TRBD2. Trimming at V came to 0 bases and at J to 8 bases, leaving 5 bases not matched to a gene. The germline CDR1 and CDR2 sequences are SGDLS and YYNGEE. There are 14 residues in the CDR3. CDR3 bases: TGTGCCAGCAGCGTAGTAAGGGAGGGAGACATTCAGTACTTC. This gives the protein CASSVVREGDIQYF.

This chain links TRBV9 with TRBJ1-1, with D perhaps matching TRBD1 (6 bases). This CDR3 contains 16 residues. The germline gives CDR1 SGDLS, CDR2 YYNGEE. V shed 0 bases and J shed 3 bases, with 15 bases lying between them. CDR3 in DNA: TGTGCCAGCAGCGTAGAGGGGGTTGGCCGGGACACTGAAGCTTTCTTT. It specifies CASSVEGVGRDTEAFF.

This chain links TRBV11-3 with TRBJ2-7, with D perhaps matching TRBD1 (5 bases). V dropped 0 bases and J dropped 6 bases, with 9 bases sitting between them. This CDR3 is built from 13 residues. Germline CDR1 reads SGHNT; CDR2 reads YENEEA. CDR3 protein: CASSLDSRVEQYF. The DNA of the CDR3 is TGTGCCAGCAGCTTAGATAGCAGGGTCGAGCAGTACTTC.

This clone was detected a few times. The chain employs TRBV6-1 and TRBJ2-6; D might be TRBD2 (5 bases). The length of the CDR3 is 15 residues. The germline CDR1 and CDR2 sequences are MNHNS and SASEGT. V gave up 4 bases and J gave up 1 base, with 8 bases separating them. The CDR3 region is CASSGTSSGANVLTF. The CDR3 DNA reads TGTGCCAGCAGTGGAACTAGTTCTGGGGCCAACGTCCTGACTTTC.

V is TRBV7-2 and J is TRBJ2-5; 9 nucleotides match TRBD2. Germline CDR1 and CDR2: SGHTA and FQGNSA. The CDR3 sequence is 15 residues long. Unmatched junction bases numbered 11, after V lost 1 base and J lost 11 bases. For the CDR3, the DNA is TGTGCCAGCAGCTTAGAGTGGGCTAGCGGGAAACGACAGTACTTC. Its protein is CASSLEWASGKRQYF.

This sequence joins TRBV5-6 and TRBJ2-3, with a possible D match to TRBD2 (5 bases). The CDR3 has 15 residues. V was shortened by 1 base and J by 2 bases, with 11 bases between the two germline ends. In germline, CDR1 is SGHDT, CDR2 YYEEEE. DNA of the CDR3: TGTGCCAGCAGCTTGCGGTGGGAGCTCACAGATACGCAGTATTTT. Encoded protein: CASSLRWELTDTQYF.

V is TRBV27 and J is TRBJ1-2; tentatively, D is TRBD1 (5 bases). Germline V gene lookup returns CDR1 MNHEY and CDR2 SMNVEV (reference sequence). Deletions cut 2 bases from V and 4 bases from J, with 20 bases between. The CDR3 runs to 17 residues. The CDR3 bases are TGTGCCAGCAGTTTAAAGCCCTCTCCGACAGCACTCTATGGCTACACCTTC. This translates into CASSLKPSPTALYGYTF.

The chain couples TRBV30 to TRBJ2-7; TRBD1 is a possible D gene (5 bases). Trimming cost V 7 bases and J 4 bases, with 20 bases left between them. Germline assignment: CDR1 GTSNPN and CDR2 SVGIG (reference sequence). The CDR3 covers 14 residues. Written as DNA, the CDR3 is TGTGCCTCAACAATCCCAGGGTTCCCTTACGAGCAGTACTTC. Translating gives CASTIPGFPYEQYF.

The chain joins TRBV27 to TRBJ1-5, with a tentative D call TRBD1 (6 bases). The CDR3 spans 17 residues. Germline V gene sequence: CDR1 MNHEY, CDR2 SMNVEV (reference sequence). With 3 bases removed from V and 4 bases from J, the gap between germline ends came to 19 bases. The CDR3 DNA reads as TGTGCCAGCAGTTTCCTTTCGGGGGGGGCTAGGAATCAGCCCCAGCATTTT. Protein sequence: CASSFLSGGARNQPQHF.

V usage is TRBV5-1 and J usage is TRBJ2-7, with 7 bases matching TRBD2. Trimming cost V 4 bases and J 1 base; bases outside gene matches: 5. Germline CDR1 is SGHRS and CDR2 is YFSETQ. CDR3 length: 14 residues. The CDR3 DNA follows: TGCGCCAGCAGCACAGGACTAGAGTCCTACGAGCAGTACTTC. Its protein is CASSTGLESYEQYF.

The chain recombines TRBV6-5 with TRBJ2-3, with D perhaps matching TRBD1 (6 bases). V was clipped by 2 bases and J by 4 bases, with 16 bases between them. The CDR3 runs 16 residues. The germline V gene encodes CDR1 MNHEY and CDR2 SVGAGI. The CDR3 DNA follows: TGTGCCAGCAGTTACGGGGGTTCTGGGGGCGCAGATACGCAGTATTTT. It translates to CASSYGGSGGADTQYF.

The rearrangement links TRBV9 to TRBJ2-2; TRBD2 aligns across 11 bases. The CDR3 contains 18 residues. CDR1 is SGDLS, CDR2 YYNGEE, per germline. The V and J ends lost 4 bases and 1 base, in that order; junction bases with no gene match: 9. CDR3 region: CASSLTSGRGRNTGELFF. The CDR3 DNA reads as TGTGCCAGCAGCTTAACTAGCGGGAGAGGGAGGAACACCGGGGAGCTGTTTTTT.

The J gene is TRBJ1-2, the V gene TRBV4-3, with 8 bases fitting TRBD1. Germline V gene sequence: CDR1 LGHNA, CDR2 YSLEER. The CDR3 runs 14 residues. Trimming at V came to 1 base and at J to 6 bases, leaving 4 bases not matched to a gene. CDR3 region: CASSQGQGADGYTF. The CDR3 DNA reads TGCGCCAGCAGCCAAGGTCAGGGGGCTGATGGCTACACCTTC.

This chain uses TRBV15 with TRBJ1-1, with a weak D call TRBD1 (6 bases). The CDR3 spans 13 residues. Trimming shortened V by 9 bases and J by 1 base, and 12 bases separated the two germline ends. Germline V CDR1 and CDR2: LNHNV, YYDKDF (reference sequence). The CDR3 region is CATRQVTNTEAFF. The CDR3 nucleotides are TGTGCCACGCGACAGGTGACGAACACTGAAGCTTTCTTT. Using reference TRBV15 and TRBJ1-1 for the parts outside the CDR3, the full variable domain is DAMVIQNPRYQVTQFGKPVTLSCSQTLNHNVMYWYQQKSSQAPKLLFHYYDKDFNNEADTPDNFQSRRPNTSFCFLDIRSPGLGDTAMYLCATRQVTNTEAFFGQGTRLTVV.

This sequence joins TRBV5-6 and TRBJ2-4, with D tentatively TRBD1 (6 bases). Trimming removed 5 bases from V and 2 bases from J, with 14 bases in between. The CDR3 spans 15 residues. Germline values: CDR1 SGHDT, CDR2 YYEEEE. CDR3 nucleotides: TGTGCCAGCAGGCCACGTGGGGGCTCCAAAAACATTCAGTACTTC. Encoded protein: CASRPRGGSKNIQYF.

This chain connects TRBV6-5 to TRBJ1-3; D call uncertain. The CDR3 extends over 14 amino acids. Per germline, CDR1 MNHEY and CDR2 SVGAGI. Trimming took off 6 bases at V and 1 base at J, with 10 bases between the two ends. CDR3 loop: CASSVSGSGNTIYF. CDR3 sequence (DNA): TGTGCCAGCAGCGTTTCGGGGTCTGGAAACACCATATATTTT.

This rearrangement joins TRBV4-3 to TRBJ2-3; 10 bases are shared with TRBD2. Germline assignment: CDR1 LGHNA and CDR2 YSLEER. The CDR3 is 17 amino acids. With 0 bases clipped from V and 6 bases from J, the junction kept 9 bases outside the gene matches. This CDR3 is CASSQDRGLAGVDTQYF. DNA of the CDR3: TGCGCCAGCAGCCAAGATAGGGGCCTAGCGGGAGTCGATACGCAGTATTTT.